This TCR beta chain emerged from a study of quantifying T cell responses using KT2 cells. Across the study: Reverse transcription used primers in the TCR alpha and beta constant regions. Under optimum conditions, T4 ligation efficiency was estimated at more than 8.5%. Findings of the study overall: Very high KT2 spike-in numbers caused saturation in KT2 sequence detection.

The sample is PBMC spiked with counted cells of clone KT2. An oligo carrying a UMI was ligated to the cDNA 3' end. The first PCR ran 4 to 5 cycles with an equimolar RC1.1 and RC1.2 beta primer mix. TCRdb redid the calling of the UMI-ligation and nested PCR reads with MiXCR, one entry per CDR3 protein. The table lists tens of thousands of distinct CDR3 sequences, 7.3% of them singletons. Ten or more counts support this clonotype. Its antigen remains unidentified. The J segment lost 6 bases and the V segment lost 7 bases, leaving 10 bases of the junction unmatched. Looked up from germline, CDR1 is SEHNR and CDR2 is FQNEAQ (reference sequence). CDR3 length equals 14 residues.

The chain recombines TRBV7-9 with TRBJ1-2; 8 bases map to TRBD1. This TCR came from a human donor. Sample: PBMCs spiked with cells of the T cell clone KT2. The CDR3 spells CASIGKDRADGYTF. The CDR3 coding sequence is TGTGCCAGCATTGGCAAGGACAGGGCGGATGGCTACACCTTC.